The 31 T cell receptor beta chains reported below all come from one sample, sequenced in a study of blood T cell repertoires in COVID-19. Sequencing was performed with immunoSEQ multiplex PCR; in TCRdb, only in-frame clones are kept and a portion is missing. This table has about 43,000 clones, approximately 90% appearing once. The sample comprised peripheral blood. The source of these receptors is a man aged 60 to 69 with active COVID-19.

In its sample, this clone was seen a few times. This chain uses TRBV23-1 with TRBJ1-5; 12 bases agree with TRBD1. TRBV23-1 is an ORF; its function is uncertain. V shed 3 bases, J shed 7 bases, and the junction held 13 bases outside the gene matches. The length of the CDR3 is 18 residues. In DNA form, the CDR3 reads TGCGCCAGCAGTCAGACCGGACCGGGACAGGGGGCCTGGCAGCCCCAGCATTTT. This codes for CASSQTGPGQGAWQPQHF.

The DNA for the CDR3 is TGTGCCAGCAGCCAAGAAATACTAGCGGGCACAGATACGCAGTATTTT. Its protein product is CASSQEILAGTDTQYF. This sequence joins TRBV14 and TRBJ2-3; 8 bases are a match to TRBD2. This CDR3 is 16 amino acids long. Germline values: CDR1 SGHDN, CDR2 FVKESK. J lost 1 base, V lost 0 bases, and 3 bases had no gene match.

The rearrangement links TRBV29-1 to TRBJ2-7; 10 nucleotides line up with TRBD1. This CDR3 spans 12 amino acids. Germline CDR1 reads SQVTM; CDR2 reads ANQGSEA. Trimming took 7 bases from V and 3 from J; bases not matched to a gene: 3. CDR3 coding DNA: TGCAGCGCCAGGACAGGGGGCTACGAGCAGTACTTC. It specifies CSARTGGYEQYF.

By sample share, this clone is medium-sized. V gene TRBV28 combines with J gene TRBJ1-2, with D possibly being TRBD1 (6 bases). The V gene's germline CDR1 is MDHEN and CDR2 SYDVKM. The CDR3 loop spans 14 amino acids. Trimming pared 2 bases from V and 7 bases from J, leaving 14 bases between. Here the CDR3 DNA reads TGTGCCAGCAGTTTAACGACAGGTGGTGGTGGCTACACCTTC. It encodes CASSLTTGGGGYTF.

This clone was found a few times. This chain links TRBV14 with TRBJ1-2; D is ambiguous. The germline CDR1 and CDR2 sequences are SGHDN and FVKESK. V gave up 0 bases and J gave up 4 bases, with 6 bases separating them. The CDR3 extends over 13 amino acids. The CDR3 region is CASSQDYSYGYTF. The CDR3, as DNA: TGTGCCAGCAGCCAAGATTACAGCTATGGCTACACCTTC.

The chain is built from TRBV7-2 and TRBJ2-7, with D maybe TRBD2 (5 bases). The germline CDR1 and CDR2 sequences are SGHTA and FQGNSA. This CDR3 is built from 15 residues. The ends were cut back, 1 base at V and 0 bases at J, with 10 bases in the middle. CDR3 region: CASSLDSVNSYEQYF. As DNA, the CDR3 is TGTGCCAGCAGCTTAGATAGCGTTAACTCCTACGAGCAGTACTTC.

This clone was seen once. V and J are TRBV7-9 and TRBJ2-6, with a possible D match to TRBD2 (6 bases). V was pared by 7 bases and J by 11 bases, with 15 bases between. In germline, CDR1 is SEHNR, CDR2 FQNEAQ (reference sequence). There are 13 residues in the CDR3. The CDR3 DNA reads TGTGCCAGCATCCCCGGGACTGCCGACGTCCTGACTTTC. This encodes CASIPGTADVLTF.

The chain carries TRBV11-3 and TRBJ1-1; D ambiguous. The CDR3 loop spans 12 amino acids. Germline V gives CDR1 SGHNT, CDR2 YENEEA. V lost 4 bases, J lost 5 bases, and 8 bases lay in between. CDR3: CASSSYETEAFF. Written as DNA, the CDR3 is TGTGCCAGCAGCTCCTACGAGACTGAAGCTTTCTTT.

V gene TRBV4-1 combines with J gene TRBJ2-2, with 7 bases lining up with TRBD2. Germline CDR1 MGHRA, CDR2 YSYEKL. The CDR3 extends over 18 amino acids. With V trimmed by 0 bases and J by 3 bases, 10 bases remained unmatched. CDR3 bases: TGCGCCAGCAGCCAAGATCGAGGCGGGAGTGGGGACACCGGGGAGCTGTTTTTT. It specifies CASSQDRGGSGDTGELFF.

In DNA form, the CDR3 reads TGTGCCAGCAGCGTAGACGGGATCATGAACTATGGCTACACCTTC. This sequence encodes CASSVDGIMNYGYTF. The chain has TRBV9 and TRBJ1-2, with D uncertain. This CDR3 has 15 residues. Germline loops: CDR1 SGDLS, CDR2 YYNGEE. Between the trimmed V and J ends, which lost 0 bases and 2 bases, there was a span of 11 bases.

The rearrangement joins TRBV2 to TRBJ2-2, with 8 bases that match TRBD1. Unmatched junction bases numbered 5, after V lost 2 bases and J lost 0 bases. Germline assignment: CDR1 SNHLY and CDR2 FYNNEI. The CDR3 consists of 17 residues. As DNA, the CDR3 is TGTGCCAGCAGTGAAAATGGACAGGGTCCGAACACCGGGGAGCTGTTTTTT. Translating it yields CASSENGQGPNTGELFF. Filled out from reference TRBV2 and TRBJ2-2, the complete variable domain reads EPEVTQTPSHQVTQMGQEVILRCVPISNHLYFYWYRQILGQKVEFLVSFYNNEISEKSEIFDDQFSVERPDGSNFTLKIRSTKLEDSAMYFCASSENGQGPNTGELFFGEGSRLTVL.

The genes are TRBV9 and TRBJ2-2; tentatively, D is TRBD2 (6 bases). Trimming removed 5 bases at V and 0 bases at J, with 8 bases between. The CDR3 covers 14 residues. Germline V gene lookup returns CDR1 SGDLS and CDR2 YYNGEE. CDR3 sequence reads: CASRRGTNTGELFF. The CDR3 coding sequence is TGTGCCAGCAGACGGGGGACGAACACCGGGGAGCTGTTTTTT.

This clone occurred once. The V call is TRBV28, the J call TRBJ1-2, with a tentative D call TRBD1 (5 bases). The germline gives CDR1 MDHEN, CDR2 SYDVKM. Trimming shortened V by 4 bases and J by 4 bases, and 10 bases separated the two germline ends. The CDR3 is 13 amino acids. CDR3: CASSSREGYGYTF. CDR3 DNA: TGTGCCAGCAGTTCCAGGGAGGGCTATGGCTACACCTTC.

V usage is TRBV3-1 (or the pseudogene TRBV3-2) and J usage is TRBJ2-1, with D perhaps matching TRBD1 (5 bases). The V end lost 1 base, the J end lost 0 bases, and 10 bases lay between the germline ends. The CDR3 totals 16 residues. Germline CDR1 and CDR2: LGHDT and YNNKEL (reference sequence). The CDR3 reads CASSQGQLLSYNEQFF. The DNA for the CDR3 is TGTGCCAGCAGCCAAGGACAGCTCCTCTCCTACAATGAGCAGTTCTTC.

J is TRBJ2-7 and V is TRBV6-2 or TRBV6-3; perhaps TRBD1 as D (5 bases). V lost 5 bases and J 3 bases, leaving 14 bases between the germline ends. CDR1 is MNHEY and CDR2 is SVGEGT in the germline V gene. CDR3 length: 14 residues. CDR3 in amino acids: CASSRQGENYEQYF. The DNA for the CDR3 is TGTGCCAGCAGTAGGCAGGGCGAGAACTACGAGCAGTACTTC.

The CDR3 sequence is CASSIGAGGEQFF. CDR3 sequence (DNA): TGTGCCAGTAGTATAGGTGCGGGAGGAGAGCAGTTCTTC. The V call is TRBV19, the J call TRBJ2-1, with 8 bases matching TRBD2. The CDR3 contains 13 residues. Trimming cost V 1 base and J 10 bases; bases outside gene matches: 3. The germline V gene has CDR1 LNHDA and CDR2 SQIVND (reference sequence).

The rearrangement uses TRBV25-1 and TRBJ1-4, with 7 bases lining up with TRBD1. From germline, CDR1 is MGHDK and CDR2 SYGVNS. V lost 6 bases and J lost 4; bases outside the gene matches: 14. This CDR3 is built from 17 residues. The CDR3 DNA follows: TGTGCCAGCAGAGCGGGGGCGCCCCAGGGGGTTAATGAAAAACTGTTTTTT. Its protein product is CASRAGAPQGVNEKLFF.

The rearrangement joins TRBV4-3 to TRBJ1-2; a possible D gene is TRBD1 (5 bases). The V end lost 0 bases, the J end lost 1 base, and 15 bases lay between the germline ends. Germline V gene data show CDR1 as LGHNA and CDR2 as YSLEER. The length of the CDR3 is 17 residues. The CDR3 here is CASSQDPQTVLNYGYTF. DNA for the CDR3: TGCGCCAGCAGCCAAGATCCACAGACAGTCCTTAACTATGGCTACACCTTC.

The chain joins TRBV28 to TRBJ1-1; D is unclear. Germline V gives CDR1 MDHEN, CDR2 SYDVKM. This CDR3 comprises 12 residues. V was trimmed by 8 bases and J by 3 bases, leaving 10 bases between them. CDR3 protein: CASFTGYTEAFF. CDR3 in DNA: TGTGCCAGCTTCACGGGGTACACTGAAGCTTTCTTT.

V gene TRBV19 combines with J gene TRBJ1-4, with 7 positions matching TRBD1. The J segment lost 3 bases and the V segment lost 4 bases, leaving 8 bases of the junction unmatched. The length of the CDR3 is 16 residues. Germline loops: CDR1 LNHDA, CDR2 SQIVND (reference sequence). DNA of the CDR3: TGTGCCAGTAGTACTTACCGGACAGGTTCTAATGAAAAACTGTTTTTT. Translating gives CASSTYRTGSNEKLFF. The full variable domain, rest sourced from reference TRBV19 and TRBJ1-4, is DGGITQSPKYLFRKEGQNVTLSCEQNLNHDAMYWYRQDPGQGLRLIYYSQIVNDFQKGDIAEGYSVSREKKESFPLTVTSAQKNPTAFYLCASSTYRTGSNEKLFFGSGTQLSVL.

The chain combines TRBV5-6 with TRBJ2-1, with 15 nucleotides matching TRBD2. The junction had 8 bases not matched to a gene; V was cut back by 4 bases and J by 6 bases. Germline V gene data show CDR1 as SGHDT and CDR2 as YYEEEE. The CDR3 extends over 17 amino acids. CDR3 bases: TGTGCCAGCAGCGTATATCCGGGACTAGCGGGAGGCAATGAGCAGTTCTTC. Its translation: CASSVYPGLAGGNEQFF.

The genes are TRBV11-2 and TRBJ2-7; weak D call: TRBD2 (6 bases). The CDR3 length is 13 residues. Germline lookup yields CDR1 SGHAT and CDR2 FQNNGV. The V end lost 3 bases, the J end lost 2 bases, and 8 bases lay between the germline ends. This chain's CDR3 is CASSFGGTYEQYF. The CDR3 DNA follows: TGTGCCAGCAGCTTTGGAGGGACCTACGAGCAGTACTTC.

The chain links TRBV4-1 to TRBJ2-7; tentatively, D is TRBD1 (6 bases). Trimming took off 5 bases at V and 4 bases at J, with 18 bases between the two ends. The germline V gene has CDR1 MGHRA and CDR2 YSYEKL. The CDR3 covers 15 residues. The CDR3 spells CASSEKSQGSYEQYF. CDR3 DNA sequence: TGCGCCAGCAGCGAAAAGTCACAGGGTAGTTACGAGCAGTACTTC.

V gene TRBV12-3 or TRBV12-4 combines with J gene TRBJ2-7, with TRBD2 matching over 7 bases. Unmatched junction bases numbered 7, after V lost 8 bases and J lost 3 bases. The CDR3 has 13 amino acids. CDR3 protein: CASRWGLFYEQYF. Written as DNA, the CDR3 is TGTGCCAGCCGTTGGGGACTATTCTACGAGCAGTACTTC.

This chain connects TRBV19 to TRBJ1-2; maybe TRBD1 (5 bases). CDR3 length: 13 amino acids. CDR1 and CDR2 from the germline V gene are LNHDA and SQIVND (reference sequence). Trimming pared 3 bases from V and 3 bases from J, leaving 8 bases between. The CDR3 loop reads CASSIGGDYGYTF. Written as DNA, the CDR3 is TGTGCCAGTAGTATTGGGGGGGACTATGGCTACACCTTC.

The chain recombines TRBV13 with TRBJ2-1; possible D gene TRBD2, 5 bases. The length of the CDR3 is 16 residues. V lost 1 base, J lost 0 bases, and 10 bases lay in between. From germline, CDR1 is PRHDT and CDR2 FYEKMQ (reference sequence). The CDR3 DNA sequence: TGTGCCAGCAGCTTAGCCGTAGGGAGCTCCTACAATGAGCAGTTCTTC. Translated, it gives CASSLAVGSSYNEQFF.

The rearrangement uses TRBV28 and TRBJ2-5; D is undetermined. The germline V gene encodes CDR1 MDHEN and CDR2 SYDVKM. This CDR3 contains 13 residues. V lost 6 bases, J lost 0 bases, and 8 bases lay in between. The CDR3 loop is CASSLLYQETQYF. The CDR3 DNA is TGTGCCAGCAGCCTACTATACCAAGAGACCCAGTACTTC.

The chain uses TRBV6-5 and TRBJ1-5, with D perhaps matching TRBD1 (6 bases). Germline V CDR1 and CDR2: MNHEY, SVGAGI. Trimming stripped 10 bases from V and 4 bases from J, with 14 bases between. The CDR3 loop spans 13 amino acids. The CDR3 DNA reads as TGTGCCACCAACAGGGCTTTGAATCAGCCCCAGCATTTT. This sequence encodes CATNRALNQPQHF.

This sequence joins TRBV6-2 or TRBV6-3 and TRBJ1-5; D remains unclear. V shed 6 bases and J shed 4 bases, with 13 bases lying between them. Germline lookup yields CDR1 MNHEY and CDR2 SVGEGT. This CDR3 contains 14 residues. The CDR3 spells CASSPTAANQPQHF. The CDR3 DNA reads as TGTGCCAGCAGCCCTACAGCAGCTAATCAGCCCCAGCATTTT.

This sequence joins TRBV15 and TRBJ2-3; the match to TRBD2 covers 12 bases. The CDR3 covers 16 residues. Germline V gives CDR1 LNHNV, CDR2 YYDKDF (reference sequence). Trimming took 3 bases from V and 5 from J; bases not matched to a gene: 6. The CDR3 DNA reads TGTGCCACCAGCAGTATCCTAGCGGGAGGGGGAGATACGCAGTATTTT. Translation gives CATSSILAGGGDTQYF.

The J gene is TRBJ2-3, the V gene TRBV7-9; D may be TRBD2 (5 bases). The CDR3 runs 14 residues. Trimming removed 2 bases at V and 2 bases at J, with 8 bases between. Germline V gives CDR1 SEHNR, CDR2 FQNEAQ (reference sequence). DNA of the CDR3: TGTGCCAGCAGCTTACCAGCGGTCACAGATACGCAGTATTTT. Its protein product is CASSLPAVTDTQYF.